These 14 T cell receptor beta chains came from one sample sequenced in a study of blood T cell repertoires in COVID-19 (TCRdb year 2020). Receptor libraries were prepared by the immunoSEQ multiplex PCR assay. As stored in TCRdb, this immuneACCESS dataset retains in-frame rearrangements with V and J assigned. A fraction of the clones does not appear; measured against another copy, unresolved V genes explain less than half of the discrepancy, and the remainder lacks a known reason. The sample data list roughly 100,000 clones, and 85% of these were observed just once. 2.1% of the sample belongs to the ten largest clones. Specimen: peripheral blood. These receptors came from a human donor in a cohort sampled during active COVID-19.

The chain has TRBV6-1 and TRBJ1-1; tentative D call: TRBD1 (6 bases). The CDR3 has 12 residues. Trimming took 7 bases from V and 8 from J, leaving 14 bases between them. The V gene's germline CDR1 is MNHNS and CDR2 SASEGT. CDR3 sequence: CASIDGQREAFF. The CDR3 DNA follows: TGTGCCAGCATCGACGGACAGCGAGAAGCTTTCTTT.

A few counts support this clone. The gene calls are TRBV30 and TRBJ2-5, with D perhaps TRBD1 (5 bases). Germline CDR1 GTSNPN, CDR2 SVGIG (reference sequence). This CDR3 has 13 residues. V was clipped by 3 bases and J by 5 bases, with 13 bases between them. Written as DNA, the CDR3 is TGTGCCTGGAGGACAGCTCGAAGGGAGACCCAGTACTTC. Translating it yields CAWRTARRETQYF.

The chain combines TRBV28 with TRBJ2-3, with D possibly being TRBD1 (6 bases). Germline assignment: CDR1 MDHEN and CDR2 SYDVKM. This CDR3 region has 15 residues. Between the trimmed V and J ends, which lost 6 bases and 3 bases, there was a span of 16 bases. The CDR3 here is CASRGRTALTDTQYF. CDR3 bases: TGTGCCAGCAGGGGAAGGACAGCGCTGACAGATACGCAGTATTTT. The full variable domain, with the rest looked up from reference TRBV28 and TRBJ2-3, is DVKVTQSSRYLVKRTGEKVFLECVQDMDHENMFWYRQDPGLGLRLIYFSYDVKMKEKGDIPEGYSVSREKKERFSLILESASTNQTSMYLCASRGRTALTDTQYFGPGTRLTVL.

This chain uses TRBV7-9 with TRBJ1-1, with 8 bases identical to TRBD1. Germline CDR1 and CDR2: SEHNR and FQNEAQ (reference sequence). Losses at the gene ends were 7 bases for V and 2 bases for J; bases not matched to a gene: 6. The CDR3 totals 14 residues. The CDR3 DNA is TGTGCCAGCAATTCGGACAGGGTAAACACTGAAGCTTTCTTT. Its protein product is CASNSDRVNTEAFF.

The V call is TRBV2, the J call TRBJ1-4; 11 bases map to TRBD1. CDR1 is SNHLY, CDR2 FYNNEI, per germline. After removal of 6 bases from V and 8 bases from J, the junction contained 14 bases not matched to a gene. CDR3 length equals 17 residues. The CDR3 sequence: CASRHWTGGVRKEKLFF. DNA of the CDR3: TGTGCCAGCAGGCACTGGACAGGGGGCGTTCGTAAGGAAAAACTGTTTTTT. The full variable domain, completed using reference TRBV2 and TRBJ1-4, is EPEVTQTPSHQVTQMGQEVILRCVPISNHLYFYWYRQILGQKVEFLVSFYNNEISEKSEIFDDQFSVERPDGSNFTLKIRSTKLEDSAMYFCASRHWTGGVRKEKLFFGSGTQLSVL.

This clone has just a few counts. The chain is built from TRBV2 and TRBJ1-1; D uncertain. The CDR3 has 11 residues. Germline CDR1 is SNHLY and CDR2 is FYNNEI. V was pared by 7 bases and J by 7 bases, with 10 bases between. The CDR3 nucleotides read TGTGCCAGCAAGAGGGAAATTGAAGCTTTCTTT. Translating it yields CASKREIEAFF.

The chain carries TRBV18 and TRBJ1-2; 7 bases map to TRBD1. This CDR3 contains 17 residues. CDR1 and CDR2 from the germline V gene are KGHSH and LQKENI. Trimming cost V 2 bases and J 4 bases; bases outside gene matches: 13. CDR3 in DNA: TGTGCCAGCTCACCAATCGCCCCAGGGGGATTTAGCTATGGCTACACCTTC. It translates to CASSPIAPGGFSYGYTF.

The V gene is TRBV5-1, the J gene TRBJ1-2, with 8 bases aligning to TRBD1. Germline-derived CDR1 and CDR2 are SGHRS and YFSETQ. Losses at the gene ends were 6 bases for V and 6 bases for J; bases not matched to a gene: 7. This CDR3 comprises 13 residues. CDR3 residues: CASIPTGAHGYTF. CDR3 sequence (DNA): TGCGCCAGCATACCGACAGGGGCGCATGGCTACACCTTC.

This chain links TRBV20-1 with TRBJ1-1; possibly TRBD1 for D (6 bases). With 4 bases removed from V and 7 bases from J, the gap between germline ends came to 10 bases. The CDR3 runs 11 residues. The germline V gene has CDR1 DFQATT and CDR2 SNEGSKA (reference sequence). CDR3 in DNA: TGCAGTGCTATTAGACAGGTTGAAGCTTTCTTT. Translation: CSAIRQVEAFF.

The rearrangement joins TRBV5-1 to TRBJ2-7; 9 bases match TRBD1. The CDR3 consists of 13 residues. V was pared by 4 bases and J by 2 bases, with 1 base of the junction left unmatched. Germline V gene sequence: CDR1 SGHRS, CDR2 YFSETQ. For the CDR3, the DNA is TGCGCCAGCAGCGGGACAGGGACCTACGAGCAGTACTTC. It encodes CASSGTGTYEQYF.

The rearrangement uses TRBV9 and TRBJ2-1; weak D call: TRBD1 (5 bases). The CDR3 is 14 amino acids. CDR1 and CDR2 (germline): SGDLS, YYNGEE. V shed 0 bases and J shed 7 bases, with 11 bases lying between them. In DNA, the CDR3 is TGTGCCAGCAGCGTAGGGGGCACATTAAATGAGCAGTTCTTC. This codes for CASSVGGTLNEQFF.

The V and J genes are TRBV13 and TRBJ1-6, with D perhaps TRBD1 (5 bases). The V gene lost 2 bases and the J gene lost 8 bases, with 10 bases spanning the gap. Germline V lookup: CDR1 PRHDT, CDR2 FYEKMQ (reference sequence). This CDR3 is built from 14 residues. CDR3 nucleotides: TGTGCCAGCAGCTTAACCAGGGATCATTCACCCCTCCACTTT. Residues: CASSLTRDHSPLHF.

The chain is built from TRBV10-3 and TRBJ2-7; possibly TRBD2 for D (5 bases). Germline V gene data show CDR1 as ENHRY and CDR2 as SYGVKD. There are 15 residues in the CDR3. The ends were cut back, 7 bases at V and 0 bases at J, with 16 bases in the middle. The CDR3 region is CAIMSSGGPSYEQYF. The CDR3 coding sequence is TGTGCCATCATGAGCTCCGGAGGACCCTCCTACGAGCAGTACTTC.

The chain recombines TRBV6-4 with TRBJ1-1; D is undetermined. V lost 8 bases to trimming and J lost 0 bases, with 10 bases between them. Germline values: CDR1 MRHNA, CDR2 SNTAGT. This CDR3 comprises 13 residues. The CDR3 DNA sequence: TGTGCCAGCGGTTACACAGTGAACACTGAAGCTTTCTTT. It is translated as CASGYTVNTEAFF.